The following is a T cell receptor beta chain sequence with its context. Antigen unknown. The junction departs from the called germline gene at one end, perhaps through a read error. Germline V gives CDR1 SGHNT, CDR2 YYREEE (reference sequence). The CDR3 is 14 amino acids. The record originates from a study of vaccination and CD4 T cells after COVID-19. Study information: Every participant was given two doses of BNT162b2 or mRNA-1273 vaccine.

With the Oncomine TCR Beta short-read assay, DNA from cultured CD4+ T cells was sequenced. From the PCR reads, TCRdb called clonotypes with MiXCR, one entry per CDR3 protein. The sample contains about 14,000 distinct CDR3 sequences, roughly 45% of which appear only once. Treatment indicated: roughly 10-day PBMC culture with coronavirus spike peptide pools or control peptides (ViraFEST assay). Antigen-specific T cell expansion with peptide pools preceded TCR sequencing in the ViraFEST approach. The rearrangement uses TRBV5-4 and TRBJ2-1; D is unclear. The source of this sequence is a human donor who had recovered from COVID-19. Material for sequencing was CD4+ T cells from blood, cultured in vitro. CDR3 loop: CASSFPRVNNEQFF. The CDR3 bases are TGCGCCAGCAGCTTCCCTCGGGTCAACAATGAGCAGTTCTTC.